This T cell receptor beta chain was retrieved from a study of human T cells and chemical hapten exposure. Study-wide background: Women made up most patients, who had alopecia areata, totalis or universalis. Study-wide findings and caveats: TCRs exceeding a frequency of 1 in 1000 stayed unchanged under DPC sensitization.

Unique molecular identifiers were attached to individual cDNA molecules during library preparation. TCRdb reprocessed the RACE reads with MiXCR, giving one entry per CDR3 protein. The sample consists of a few hundred thousand distinct CDR3 sequences, nearly 6.5% of them appearing once. This clonotype was seen at least ten times. As yet, its antigen is unknown. Time point noted: patch test 2, 6 weeks after DPC sensitization. Described treatment: therapeutic diphenylcyclopropenone sensitization with weekly scalp DPC. The CDR3 extends over 15 amino acids. After removal of 4 bases from V and 6 bases from J, the junction contained 9 bases not matched to a gene.

The chain combines TRBV12-3 or TRBV12-4 with TRBJ2-4, with 7 bases fitting TRBD1. The sample here was whole blood, taken in connection with sensitization to the hapten diphenylcyclopropenone (DPC). The TCR originated in a young woman with alopecia areata. Some clones in this sample may be carry-over from other donors' samples. CDR3 residues: CASSSYQGVGNIQYF. DNA of the CDR3: TGTGCCAGCAGTTCCTACCAGGGGGTTGGAAACATTCAGTACTTC.